The T cell receptor beta chain under discussion was sequenced for a study of beta chain features in type 1 diabetes. Study-wide background: All samples yielded 85 million to 130 million examined sorted cells. Whole-study results and caveats: Type 1 diabetes patients had moderately but significantly shorter TCRB CDR3s in all four CD4+ subsets. TCRB repertoires of naive, central memory and Treg cells appeared more similar among patients than among healthy donors.

The authors took one heparinised blood draw, averaging about 120 mL, from each donor. Points on this clone: Its antigen remains unknown.

CDR3 length: 14 amino acids. Trimming shortened V by 0 bases and J by 5 bases, and 11 bases separated the two germline ends. The V gene's germline CDR1 is MNHEY and CDR2 SVGAGI. Expressed TCRB transcripts were sequenced because the entire RNA isolate underwent reverse transcription. The protocol was immunoSEQ multiplex PCR, while the TCRdb copy is restricted to in-frame clones and leaves out a portion. The table lists roughly 240,000 clones, roughly 13% of them singletons. The specimen was naive CD4+ T cells from blood. The receptor was isolated from a woman aged 40 to 49 in good health. The chain carries TRBV6-5 and TRBJ2-7; D is perhaps TRBD2 (5 bases). CDR3 protein: CASSYSKLVNEQYF. The CDR3 DNA reads TGTGCCAGCAGTTACTCGAAACTAGTCAACGAGCAGTACTTC.